Reported below is one T cell receptor beta chain. This CDR3 is built from 20 residues. The V gene's germline CDR1 is LGHNA and CDR2 YSLEER. The V gene end was trimmed by 0 bases and the J gene end by 0 bases; junction bases not matched to a gene: 16. This record belongs to a study of blood T cell repertoires in COVID-19. Background on the study: Sample material is recorded as cDNA or gDNA derived from T cells, B-cell-depleted T cells, or PBMCs.

Original processing methods: Reference gene primer amplification gave nucleated cell count estimates. The method was immunoSEQ multiplex PCR; TCRdb's version includes in-frame clones alone and lacks a portion of them. Clone size and V and J calls were adopted from that table, with D and trimming inferred from the DNA. Here the sample spans around 200,000 clones, around 78% being singletons. The sequenced material came from peripheral blood. The chain recombines TRBV4-3 with TRBJ1-2, with 7 bases lining up with TRBD1. The clonotype originates from a woman aged 80 or over with active or convalescent COVID-19. The CDR3 DNA reads as TGCGCCAGCAGCCAAGATTTTCTCCCGACAGGGATTAGTCCTAACTATGGCTACACCTTC. The encoded protein is CASSQDFLPTGISPNYGYTF.